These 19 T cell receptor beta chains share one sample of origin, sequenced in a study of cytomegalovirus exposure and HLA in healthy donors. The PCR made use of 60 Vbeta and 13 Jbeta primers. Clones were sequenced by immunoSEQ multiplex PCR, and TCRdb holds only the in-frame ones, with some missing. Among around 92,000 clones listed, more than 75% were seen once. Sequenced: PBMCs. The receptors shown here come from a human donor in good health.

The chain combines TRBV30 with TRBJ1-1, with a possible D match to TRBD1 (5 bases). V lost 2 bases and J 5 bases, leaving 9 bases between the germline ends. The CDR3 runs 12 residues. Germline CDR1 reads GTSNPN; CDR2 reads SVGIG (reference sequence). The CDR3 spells CAWSYPGTEAFF. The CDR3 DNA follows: TGTGCCTGGAGTTATCCAGGGACTGAAGCTTTCTTT.

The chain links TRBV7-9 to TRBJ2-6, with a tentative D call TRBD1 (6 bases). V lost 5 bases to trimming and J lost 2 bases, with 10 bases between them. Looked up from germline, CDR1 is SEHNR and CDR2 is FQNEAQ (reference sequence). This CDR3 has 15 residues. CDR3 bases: TGTGCCAGCAGCCTCTACAGGGCTGGGGCCAACGTCCTGACTTTC. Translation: CASSLYRAGANVLTF.

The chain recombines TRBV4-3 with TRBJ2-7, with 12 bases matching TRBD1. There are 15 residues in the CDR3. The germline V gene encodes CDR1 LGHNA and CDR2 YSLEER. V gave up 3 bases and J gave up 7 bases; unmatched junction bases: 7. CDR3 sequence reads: CASSQGQGAPEEQYF. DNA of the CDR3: TGCGCCAGCAGCCAGGGACAGGGGGCTCCTGAAGAGCAGTACTTC.

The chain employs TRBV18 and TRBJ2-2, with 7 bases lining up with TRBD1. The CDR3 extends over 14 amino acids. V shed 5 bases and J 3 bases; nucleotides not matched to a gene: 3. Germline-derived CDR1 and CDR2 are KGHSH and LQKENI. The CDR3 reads CASSRDSYTGELFF. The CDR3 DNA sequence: TGTGCCAGCTCAAGGGACAGCTACACCGGGGAGCTGTTTTTT.

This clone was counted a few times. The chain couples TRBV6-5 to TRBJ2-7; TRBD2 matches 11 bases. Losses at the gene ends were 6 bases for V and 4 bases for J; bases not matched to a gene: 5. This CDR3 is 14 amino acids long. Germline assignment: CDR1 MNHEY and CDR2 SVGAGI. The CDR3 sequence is CASRTSGAAYEQYF. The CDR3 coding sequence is TGTGCCAGCAGGACTAGCGGGGCCGCGTACGAGCAGTACTTC.

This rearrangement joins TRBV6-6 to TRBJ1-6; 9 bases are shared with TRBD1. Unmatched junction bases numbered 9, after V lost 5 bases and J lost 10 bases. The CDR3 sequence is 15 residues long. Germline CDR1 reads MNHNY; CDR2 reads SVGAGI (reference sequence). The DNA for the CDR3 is TGTGCCAGCAGTAACCCCGGACAGGGGAACTCACCCCTCCACTTT. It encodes CASSNPGQGNSPLHF.

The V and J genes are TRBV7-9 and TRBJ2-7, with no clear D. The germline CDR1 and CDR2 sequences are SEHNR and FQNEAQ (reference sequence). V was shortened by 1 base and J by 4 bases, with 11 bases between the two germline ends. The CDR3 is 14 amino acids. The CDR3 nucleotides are TGTGCCAGCAGCTTAGACACAGTGGGTTACGAGCAGTACTTC. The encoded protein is CASSLDTVGYEQYF.

The CDR3, as DNA: TGTGCCAGCAGCTTAGATAACGGGAGGGCCCACGAGCAGTACTTC. Translated, it gives CASSLDNGRAHEQYF. This chain uses TRBV11-2 with TRBJ2-7; TRBD2 agrees at 8 bases. Looked up from germline, CDR1 is SGHAT and CDR2 is FQNNGV. Trimming cost V 0 bases and J 5 bases; bases outside gene matches: 6. The CDR3 loop spans 15 amino acids.

The CDR3, as DNA: TGTGCCAGCAGCTTGACAGGACCGAACACTGAAGCTTTCTTT. Protein sequence: CASSLTGPNTEAFF. This chain joins TRBV5-6 and TRBJ1-1, with D maybe TRBD1 (5 bases). Germline CDR1 is SGHDT and CDR2 is YYEEEE. With 1 base removed from V and 1 base from J, the gap between germline ends came to 8 bases. The CDR3 covers 14 residues.

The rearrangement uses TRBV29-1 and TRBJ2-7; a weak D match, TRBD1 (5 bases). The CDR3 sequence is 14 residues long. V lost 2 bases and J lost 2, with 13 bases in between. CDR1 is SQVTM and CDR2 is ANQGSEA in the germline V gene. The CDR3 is CSVELVRVPYEQYF. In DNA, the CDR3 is TGCAGCGTTGAATTGGTCAGGGTACCCTACGAGCAGTACTTC.

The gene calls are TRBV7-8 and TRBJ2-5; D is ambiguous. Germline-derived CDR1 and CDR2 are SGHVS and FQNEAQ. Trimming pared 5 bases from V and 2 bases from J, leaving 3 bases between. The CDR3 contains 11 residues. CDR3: CASSPQETQYF. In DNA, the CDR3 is TGTGCCAGCAGCCCTCAAGAGACCCAGTACTTC.

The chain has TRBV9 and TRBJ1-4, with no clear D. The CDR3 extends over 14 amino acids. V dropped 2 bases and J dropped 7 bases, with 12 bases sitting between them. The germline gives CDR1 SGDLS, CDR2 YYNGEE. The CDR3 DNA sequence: TGTGCCAGCAGCGTGTCTAATTTCGGTGAAAAACTGTTTTTT. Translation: CASSVSNFGEKLFF. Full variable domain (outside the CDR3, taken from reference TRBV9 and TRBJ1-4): DSGVTQTPKHLITATGQRVTLRCSPRSGDLSVYWYQQSLDQGLQFLIQYYNGEERAKGNILERFSAQQFPDLHSELNLSSLELGDSALYFCASSVSNFGEKLFFGSGTQLSVL.

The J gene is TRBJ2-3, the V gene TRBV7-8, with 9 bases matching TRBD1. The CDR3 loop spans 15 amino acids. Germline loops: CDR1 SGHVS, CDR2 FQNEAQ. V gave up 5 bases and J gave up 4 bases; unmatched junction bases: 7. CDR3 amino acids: CASSTRTGEADTQYF. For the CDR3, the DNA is TGTGCCAGCAGCACTCGGACAGGGGAGGCAGATACGCAGTATTTT. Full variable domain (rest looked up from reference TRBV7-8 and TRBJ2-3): GAGVSQSPRYKVAKRGQDVALRCDPISGHVSLFWYQQALGQGPEFLTYFQNEAQLDKSGLPSDRFFAERPEGSVSTLKIQRTQQEDSAVYLCASSTRTGEADTQYFGPGTRLTVL.

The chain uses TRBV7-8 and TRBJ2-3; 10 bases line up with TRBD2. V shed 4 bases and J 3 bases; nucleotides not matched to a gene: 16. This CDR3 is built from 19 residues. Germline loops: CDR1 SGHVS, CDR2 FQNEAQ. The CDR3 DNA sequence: TGTGCCAGCAGCTCGTGGGGGTTAGCGGGGGGAGTTCAGACAGATACGCAGTATTTT. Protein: CASSSWGLAGGVQTDTQYF.

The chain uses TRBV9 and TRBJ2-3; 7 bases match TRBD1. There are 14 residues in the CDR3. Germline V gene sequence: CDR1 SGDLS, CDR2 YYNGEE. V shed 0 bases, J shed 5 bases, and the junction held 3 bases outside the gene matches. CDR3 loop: CASSVETGVDTQYF. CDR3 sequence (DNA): TGTGCCAGCAGCGTAGAAACAGGGGTAGATACGCAGTATTTT.

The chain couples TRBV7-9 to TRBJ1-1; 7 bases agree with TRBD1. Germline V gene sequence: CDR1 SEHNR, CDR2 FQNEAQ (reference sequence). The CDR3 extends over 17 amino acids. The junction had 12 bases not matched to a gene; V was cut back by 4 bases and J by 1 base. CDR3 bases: TGTGCCAGCAGCTCCAGGGGGGCCGGCAGGGGGAACACTGAAGCTTTCTTT. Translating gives CASSSRGAGRGNTEAFF.

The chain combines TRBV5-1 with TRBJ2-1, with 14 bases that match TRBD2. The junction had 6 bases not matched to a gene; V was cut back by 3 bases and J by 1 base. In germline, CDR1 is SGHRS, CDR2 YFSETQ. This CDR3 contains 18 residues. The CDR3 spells CASSSGLAGGQSYNEQFF. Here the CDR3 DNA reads TGCGCCAGCAGCTCAGGACTAGCGGGGGGCCAGTCCTACAATGAGCAGTTCTTC.

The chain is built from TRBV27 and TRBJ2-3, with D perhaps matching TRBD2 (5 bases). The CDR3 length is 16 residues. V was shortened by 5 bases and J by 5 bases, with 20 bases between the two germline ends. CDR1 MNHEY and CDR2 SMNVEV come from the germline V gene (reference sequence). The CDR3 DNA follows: TGTGCCAGCAGTCTCTTATTCGGGGTTGGAGAAGATACGCAGTATTTT. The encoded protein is CASSLLFGVGEDTQYF.

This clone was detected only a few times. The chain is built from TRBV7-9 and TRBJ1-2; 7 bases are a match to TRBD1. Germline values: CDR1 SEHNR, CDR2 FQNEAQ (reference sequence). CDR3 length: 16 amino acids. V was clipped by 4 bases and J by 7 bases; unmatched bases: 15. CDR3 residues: CASSSRRQGYLSGYTF. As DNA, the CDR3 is TGTGCCAGCAGCTCCCGCCGACAGGGCTACCTCTCTGGCTACACCTTC.